This T cell receptor (beta chain) was captured by sequencing in a study of T-cell memory formation after mild COVID-19. Study overall: The study found TCR clusters largely donor specific.

Study results and limitations: CD4+ contracting clones lay mainly in CM and EM, CD8+ ones in EMRA. Contracting clones, day 15 to 85, had balanced CD4/CD8, and later expanders favored CD4+. Pre-infection memory already had some responding clones, implying cross-reactive memory joined.

Note on this clonotype: The antigen is unknown.

TCRdb reprocessed the 5' RACE reads with MiXCR, giving one entry per CDR3 protein. The sample carries some 110,000 distinct CDR3 sequences, around 15% recorded once. The CDR3 is 14 residues long. V shed 5 bases and J 2 bases; nucleotides not matched to a gene: 6. The sample comprised PBMCs or a T cell subset sorted from them (not recorded which). The source is an adult woman who had mild COVID-19 (a few samples of this study predate the infection). Cell type and time point are not known. V is TRBV12-3 or TRBV12-4 and J is TRBJ2-7, with 7 bases aligning to TRBD1. CDR3: CASSINRGPYEQYF. As DNA, the CDR3 is TGTGCCAGCAGTATAAACAGGGGACCCTACGAGCAGTACTTC.